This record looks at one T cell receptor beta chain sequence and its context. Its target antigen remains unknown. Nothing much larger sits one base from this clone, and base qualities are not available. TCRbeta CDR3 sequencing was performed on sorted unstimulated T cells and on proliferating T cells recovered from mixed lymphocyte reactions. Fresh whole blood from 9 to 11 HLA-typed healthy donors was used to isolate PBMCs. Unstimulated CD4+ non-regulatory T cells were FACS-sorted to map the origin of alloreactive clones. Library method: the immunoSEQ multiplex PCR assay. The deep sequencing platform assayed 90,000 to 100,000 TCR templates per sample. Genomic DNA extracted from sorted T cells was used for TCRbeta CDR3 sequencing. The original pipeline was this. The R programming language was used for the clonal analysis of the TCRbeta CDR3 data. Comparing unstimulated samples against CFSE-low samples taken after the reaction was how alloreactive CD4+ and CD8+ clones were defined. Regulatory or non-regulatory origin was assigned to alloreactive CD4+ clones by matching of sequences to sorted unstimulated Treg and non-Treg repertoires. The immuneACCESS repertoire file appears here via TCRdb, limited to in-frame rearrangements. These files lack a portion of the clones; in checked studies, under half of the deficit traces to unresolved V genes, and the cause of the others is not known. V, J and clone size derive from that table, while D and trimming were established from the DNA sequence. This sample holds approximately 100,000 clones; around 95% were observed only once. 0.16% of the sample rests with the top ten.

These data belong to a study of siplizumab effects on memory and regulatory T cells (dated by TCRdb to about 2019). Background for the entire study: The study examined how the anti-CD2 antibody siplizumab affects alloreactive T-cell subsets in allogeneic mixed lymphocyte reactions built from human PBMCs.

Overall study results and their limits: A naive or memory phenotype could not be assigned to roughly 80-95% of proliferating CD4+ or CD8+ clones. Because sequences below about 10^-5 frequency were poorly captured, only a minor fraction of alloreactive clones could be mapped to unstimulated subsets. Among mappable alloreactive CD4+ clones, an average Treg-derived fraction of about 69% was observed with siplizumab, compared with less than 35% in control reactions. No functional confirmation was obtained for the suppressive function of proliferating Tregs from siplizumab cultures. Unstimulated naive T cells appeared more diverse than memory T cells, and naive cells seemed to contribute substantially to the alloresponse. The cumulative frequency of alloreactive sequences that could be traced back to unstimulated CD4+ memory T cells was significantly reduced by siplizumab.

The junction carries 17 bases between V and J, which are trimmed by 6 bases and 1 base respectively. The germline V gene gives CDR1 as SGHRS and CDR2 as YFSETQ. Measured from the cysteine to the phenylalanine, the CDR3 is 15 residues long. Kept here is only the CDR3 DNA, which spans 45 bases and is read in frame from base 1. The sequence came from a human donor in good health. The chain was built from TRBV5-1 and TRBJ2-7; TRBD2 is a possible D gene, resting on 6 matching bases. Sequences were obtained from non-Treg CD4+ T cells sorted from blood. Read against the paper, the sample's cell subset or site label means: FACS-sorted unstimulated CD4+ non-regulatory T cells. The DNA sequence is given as TGCGCCAGCACCCCATTGGCGGGGTCATCCTACGAGCAGTACTTC. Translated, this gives CASTPLAGSSYEQYF.